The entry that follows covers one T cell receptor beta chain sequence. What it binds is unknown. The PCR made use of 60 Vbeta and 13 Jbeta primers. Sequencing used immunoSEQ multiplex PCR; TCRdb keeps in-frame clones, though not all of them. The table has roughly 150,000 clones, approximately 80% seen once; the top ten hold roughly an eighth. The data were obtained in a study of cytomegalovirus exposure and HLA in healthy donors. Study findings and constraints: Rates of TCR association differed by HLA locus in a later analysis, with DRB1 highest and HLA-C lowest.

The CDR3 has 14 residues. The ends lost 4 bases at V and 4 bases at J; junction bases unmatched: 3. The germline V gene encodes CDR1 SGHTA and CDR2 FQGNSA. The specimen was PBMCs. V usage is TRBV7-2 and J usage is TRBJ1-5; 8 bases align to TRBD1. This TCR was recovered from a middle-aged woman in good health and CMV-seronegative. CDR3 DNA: TGTGCCAGCAGCTCCGGGACAGGTAATCAGCCCCAGCATTTT. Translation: CASSSGTGNQPQHF.